The sequence of this T cell receptor beta chain was determined in a study of T-cell memory formation after mild COVID-19. Whole-study results and caveats: Balance between CD4 and CD8 was seen in clones contracting day 15 to 85, and a CD4+ lean was seen in later expanders. Cross-reactive memory appears to have joined, as suggested by some responding clones showing up in pre-infection memory.

The V gene's germline CDR1 is SGDLS and CDR2 YYNGEE. J lost 7 bases, V lost 4 bases, and 8 bases had no gene match. The CDR3 totals 13 residues. The 5'RACE method, run with constant-segment primers, produced TCR alpha and TCR beta cDNA libraries (carrying sample barcodes and UMIs). TCRdb recomputed calls from the 5' RACE reads with MiXCR, one row per CDR3 protein. Of about 130,000 distinct CDR3 sequences in the sample, about 15% are singletons; the top ten hold 14%. As concerns this clonotype: What it binds is not known.

The rearrangement uses TRBV9 and TRBJ2-7; 7 positions agree with TRBD2. The specimen sequenced was PBMCs or a T cell subset sorted from them (not recorded which). The receptor was derived from an adult woman who had mild COVID-19 (a few samples of this study predate the infection). Cell type and time point are not known. The CDR3 region is CASSPRVGGEQYF. The DNA for the CDR3 is TGTGCCAGCAGCCCGCGGGTCGGGGGGGAGCAGTACTTC.